The clone carrying this TCR beta chain was picked up one time. What it binds is not known. This specimen comes from a study of Graves' ophthalmopathy and Graves' hyperthyroidism. Overall study findings and caveats: A classifier, a 13-signature model, separated ophthalmopathy from stable hyperthyroidism with more than 85% sensitivity and about 82% specificity. The model forecast ophthalmopathy progression, reaching roughly 71% sensitivity and roughly 72% specificity.

The authors amplified TCR beta CDR3 regions from RNA transcripts. First-round RT-PCR relied on HTBI primers, and a second-round multiplex PCR came next. TCRdb reanalysed the multiplex PCR reads using MiXCR and keeps one entry per CDR3 protein. The data hold about 1.2 million distinct CDR3 sequences, with approximately 35% observed a single time. The receptor was derived from an adult man with Graves' hyperthyroidism. The material sequenced was peripheral blood or thyroid tissue (not recorded which).

CDR3 coding DNA: TGTGCCAGCGGGGCCTTCCCCTACGAGCAGTACTTC. Its translation is CASGAFPYEQYF. The chain employs TRBV25-1 and TRBJ2-7, with D maybe TRBD1 (5 bases). The germline V gene encodes CDR1 MGHDK and CDR2 SYGVNS. This CDR3 has 12 residues. V lost 8 bases and J lost 2, with 10 bases in between.